These T cell receptor beta chains were read from a single sample in a study of TIL therapy for anti-PD-1-resistant metastatic lung cancer. The method was immunoSEQ multiplex PCR; TCRdb's version includes in-frame clones alone and lacks a portion of them. The data contain about 50,000 clones, just over 70% of them singletons. The sample was tumor tissue, taken at baseline. These receptors originate from a person aged 25 to 80 with non-small cell lung cancer. Each CDR3 is given with its conserved first and last residue. D genes are given only for firm matches. Expanded clones are given a class, and other clones once, few, many or no size at all.

J: TRBJ2-7
D: TRBD1
length: 14
size: .
V: TRBV2
DNA: TGTGCCAGCAACCCCGGGACAGGGGGCTACGAGCAGTACTTC
CDR3: CASNPGTGGYEQYF

J: TRBJ2-7
D: .
length: 16
size: .
V: TRBV19
DNA: TGTGCCAGTAGTATACCCCCCGCTAGACCAAACTACGAGCAGTACTTC
CDR3: CASSIPPARPNYEQYF

J: TRBJ2-1
D: TRBD2
length: 15
size: .
V: TRBV6-6
DNA: TGTGCCAGCAGTTCTAGCGGGGGGGCTTACAATGAGCAGTTCTTC
CDR3: CASSSSGGAYNEQFF

J: TRBJ2-7
D: TRBD2
length: 16
size: .
V: TRBV28
DNA: TGTGCCAGCAGTTTATTCCTAGCGGGAGTCGCCTACGAGCAGTACTTC
CDR3: CASSLFLAGVAYEQYF

J: TRBJ2-1
D: .
length: 13
size: .
V: TRBV6-5
DNA: TGTGCCAGCAGTTTGGGGGGATGGGATGAGCAGTTCTTC
CDR3: CASSLGGWDEQFF

J: TRBJ1-1
D: TRBD1
length: 15
size: .
V: TRBV6-5
DNA: TGTGCCAGCAGAACCGGACAGGGAATGAACACTGAAGCTTTCTTT
CDR3: CASRTGQGMNTEAFF

J: TRBJ1-5
D: .
length: 17
size: .
V: TRBV19
DNA: TGTGCCAGTAGTATGGGCCCGGGCCAGGGTTTCGGTCAGCCCCAGCATTTT
CDR3: CASSMGPGQGFGQPQHF

J: TRBJ2-7
D: .
length: 14
size: .
V: TRBV7-9
DNA: TGTGCCAGCAGCCAGGGGCAGGGGCGCTACGAGCAGTACTTC
CDR3: CASSQGQGRYEQYF

J: TRBJ2-1
D: TRBD2
length: 16
size: .
V: TRBV9
DNA: TGTGCCAGCAGCGTAGGGGGGACTAGCGGGATCAATGAGCAGTTCTTC
CDR3: CASSVGGTSGINEQFF

J: TRBJ2-1
D: .
length: 13
size: .
V: TRBV19
DNA: TGTGCCAGTAGTAAGTGGGGTGGGTATGAGCAGTTCTTC
CDR3: CASSKWGGYEQFF

J: TRBJ2-3
D: TRBD1
length: 12
size: few
V: TRBV27
DNA: TGTGCCAGCAGCCAGGGGGCAGATACGCAGTATTTT
CDR3: CASSQGADTQYF

J: TRBJ2-5
D: .
length: 14
size: few
V: TRBV6-6
DNA: TGTGCCAGCACTGTGGGGGGCTTTCGGGAGACCCAGTACTTC
CDR3: CASTVGGFRETQYF

J: TRBJ1-1
D: .
length: 14
size: .
V: TRBV14
DNA: TGTGCCAGCAGCCAAGAGGGCAGGATTACTGAAGCTTTCTTT
CDR3: CASSQEGRITEAFF

J: TRBJ1-1
D: .
length: 13
size: .
V: TRBV2
DNA: TGTGCCAGCAGATCCAGCATGAACACTGAAGCTTTCTTT
CDR3: CASRSSMNTEAFF

J: TRBJ1-5
D: TRBD1
length: 15
size: .
V: TRBV9
DNA: TGTGCCAGCAGCGCCGGGACAGGGGGTCTTCAGCCCCAGCATTTT
CDR3: CASSAGTGGLQPQHF

J: TRBJ2-4
D: .
length: 15
size: .
V: TRBV11-2
DNA: TGTGCCAGCAGCTCCCAACAGGGTGGCAAAAACATTCAGTACTTC
CDR3: CASSSQQGGKNIQYF

J: TRBJ2-7
D: TRBD1
length: 15
size: .
V: TRBV6-6
DNA: TGTGCCAGCAGTGACCGGGACAGAACGCCCTACGAGCAGTACTTC
CDR3: CASSDRDRTPYEQYF

J: TRBJ1-3
D: .
length: 14
size: .
V: TRBV19
DNA: TGTGCCAGTAGTATAGTAGGGTCCGGAAACACCATATATTTT
CDR3: CASSIVGSGNTIYF

J: TRBJ2-2
D: .
length: 16
size: .
V: TRBV6-5
DNA: TGTGCCAGCAGTTACGCCGGACGCCGGGACACCGGGGAGCTGTTTTTT
CDR3: CASSYAGRRDTGELFF

J: TRBJ2-7
D: TRBD1
length: 16
size: .
V: TRBV27
DNA: TGTGCCAGCAGTTTCCGGACAGGTTCTCCCATCTACGAGCAGTACTTC
CDR3: CASSFRTGSPIYEQYF

J: TRBJ2-7
D: .
length: 13
size: .
V: TRBV19
DNA: TGTGCCAGTAGCCTGGATCGTAGCTACGAGCAGTACTTC
CDR3: CASSLDRSYEQYF

J: TRBJ2-6
D: .
length: 17
size: .
V: TRBV19
DNA: TGTGCCAGTAGTATAGGACAGGGGAGGGCTGGGGCCAACGTCCTGACTTTC
CDR3: CASSIGQGRAGANVLTF

J: TRBJ2-1
D: TRBD2
length: 17
size: .
V: TRBV9
DNA: TGTGCCAGCAGCGTAGGTCAATCGGGAGGGTCCTACAATGAGCAGTTCTTC
CDR3: CASSVGQSGGSYNEQFF

J: TRBJ2-1
D: .
length: 16
size: .
V: TRBV5-1
DNA: TGCGCCAGCAGCTTGACGTCAGGGACCGCGAGCCGCGAGCAGTTCTTC
CDR3: CASSLTSGTASREQFF

J: TRBJ1-2
D: .
length: 12
size: few
V: TRBV18
DNA: TGTGCCAGCTCACCAGGGAACTATGGCTACACCTTC
CDR3: CASSPGNYGYTF

J: TRBJ1-6
D: TRBD1
length: 16
size: few
V: TRBV10-3
DNA: TGTGCCACAGGGACAGGGGGCGTCTTGGCTAATTCACCCCTCCACTTT
CDR3: CATGTGGVLANSPLHF

J: TRBJ2-5
D: .
length: 12
size: .
V: TRBV15
DNA: TGTGCCACCAGCAGAGATTTAGAGACCCAGTACTTC
CDR3: CATSRDLETQYF

J: TRBJ1-4
D: TRBD1
length: 15
size: .
V: TRBV11-2
DNA: TGTGCCAGCAGCTACCGTGGGACAGTGAATGAAAAACTGTTTTTT
CDR3: CASSYRGTVNEKLFF

J: TRBJ2-3
D: .
length: 15
size: .
V: TRBV7-2
DNA: TGTGCCAGCAGCCCCCGGACTCCTAGCACAGATACGCAGTATTTT
CDR3: CASSPRTPSTDTQYF

J: TRBJ1-5
D: TRBD1
length: 15
size: .
V: TRBV19
DNA: TGTGCCACCCACCGGGGACAGGATAGCAATCAGCCCCAGCATTTT
CDR3: CATHRGQDSNQPQHF

J: TRBJ1-6
D: TRBD1
length: 17
size: .
V: TRBV27
DNA: TGTGCCAGCAGTACCCTAACCGGGACAGCGGGAGAGGCACCCCTCCACTTT
CDR3: CASSTLTGTAGEAPLHF

J: TRBJ2-2
D: .
length: 15
size: .
V: TRBV4-2
DNA: TGTGCCAGCAGCCAAGACGGGACAAATACCGGGGAGCTGTTTTTT
CDR3: CASSQDGTNTGELFF

J: TRBJ1-5
D: .
length: 13
size: .
V: TRBV28
DNA: TGTGCCACCCTGGACAGTAGCAATCAGCCCCAGCATTTT
CDR3: CATLDSSNQPQHF

J: TRBJ2-5
D: .
length: 15
size: .
V: TRBV5-4
DNA: TGTGCCAGCAGCTTGGACCGAGGGGGGTCAGAGACCCAGTACTTC
CDR3: CASSLDRGGSETQYF

J: TRBJ2-2
D: .
length: 14
size: .
V: TRBV7-2
DNA: TGTGCCAGCAGCTTAACCGCGGGCACCGGGGAGCTGTTTTTT
CDR3: CASSLTAGTGELFF

J: TRBJ1-1
D: .
length: 14
size: .
V: TRBV7-8
DNA: TGTGCCAGCAGCTTAGGCAGGGCGAACACTGAAGCTTTCTTT
CDR3: CASSLGRANTEAFF

J: TRBJ1-2
D: .
length: 13
size: .
V: TRBV27
DNA: TGTGCCAGCAGTTTTGCGGGAGAGAATGGCTACACCTTC
CDR3: CASSFAGENGYTF

J: TRBJ2-3
D: TRBD1
length: 14
size: .
V: TRBV27
DNA: TGTGCCAGCAGTTCACAGGGGCAGACAGATACGCAGTATTTT
CDR3: CASSSQGQTDTQYF

J: TRBJ2-3
D: TRBD2
length: 18
size: .
V: TRBV6-1
DNA: TGTGCCAGCAGTGAAGCTTTTCCGGGGAGGGTTGTAACAGATACGCAGTATTTT
CDR3: CASSEAFPGRVVTDTQYF

J: TRBJ2-7
D: .
length: 14
size: .
V: TRBV7-2
DNA: TGTGCCAGCAGCTATGGGGCGGGGCCCTACGAGCAGTACTTC
CDR3: CASSYGAGPYEQYF

J: TRBJ2-7
D: .
length: 14
size: few
V: TRBV5-1
DNA: TGCGCCAGCAGATTAGAACGGGGGACCCACGAGCAGTACTTC
CDR3: CASRLERGTHEQYF

J: TRBJ2-5
D: TRBD2
length: 15
size: once
V: TRBV6-5
DNA: TGTGCCAGCAGTGGAAGCGGGGGGGCCCTTGAGACCCAGTACTTC
CDR3: CASSGSGGALETQYF

J: TRBJ2-2
D: TRBD2
length: 16
size: .
V: TRBV27
DNA: TGTGCCAGCAGTGGACTAGCGGGAGGGCGAACCGGGGAGCTGTTTTTT
CDR3: CASSGLAGGRTGELFF

J: TRBJ2-1
D: TRBD2
length: 17
size: .
V: TRBV5-1
DNA: TGCGCCAGCAGCTTGCCGCCACCGGGAGGGCCGGGAGATGAGCAGTTCTTC
CDR3: CASSLPPPGGPGDEQFF